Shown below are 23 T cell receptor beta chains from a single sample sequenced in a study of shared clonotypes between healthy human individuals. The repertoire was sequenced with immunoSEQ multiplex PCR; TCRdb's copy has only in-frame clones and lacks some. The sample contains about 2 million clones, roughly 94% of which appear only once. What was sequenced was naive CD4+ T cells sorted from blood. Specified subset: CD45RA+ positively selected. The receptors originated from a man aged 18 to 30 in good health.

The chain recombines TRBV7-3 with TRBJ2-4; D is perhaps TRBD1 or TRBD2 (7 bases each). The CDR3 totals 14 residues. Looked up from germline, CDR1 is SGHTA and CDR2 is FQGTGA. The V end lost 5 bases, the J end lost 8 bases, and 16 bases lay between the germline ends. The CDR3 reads CASSTQGGQDIQYF. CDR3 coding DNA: TGTGCCAGCAGCACCCAGGGGGGGCAAGACATTCAGTACTTC.

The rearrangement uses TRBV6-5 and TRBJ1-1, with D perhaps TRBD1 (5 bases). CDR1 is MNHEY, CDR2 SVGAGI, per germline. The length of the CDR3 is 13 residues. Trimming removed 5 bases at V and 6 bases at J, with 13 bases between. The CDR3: CASSPGGRAEAFF. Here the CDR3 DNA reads TGTGCCAGCAGTCCCGGGGGAAGGGCTGAAGCTTTCTTT.

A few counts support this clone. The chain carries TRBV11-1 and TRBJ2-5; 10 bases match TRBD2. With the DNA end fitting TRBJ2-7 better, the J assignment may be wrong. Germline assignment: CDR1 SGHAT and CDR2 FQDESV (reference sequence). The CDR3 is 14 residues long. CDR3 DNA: TGTGCCAGCAGCGAGCGGGGGGGCCTCCTCGAGCAGTACTTC. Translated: CASSERGGLLEQYF.

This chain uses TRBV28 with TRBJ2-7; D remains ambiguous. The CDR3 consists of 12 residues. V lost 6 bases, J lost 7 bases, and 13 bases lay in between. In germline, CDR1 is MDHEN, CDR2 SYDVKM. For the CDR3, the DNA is TGTGCCAGCAGGCCTACCCTCGGAGAGCAGTACTTC. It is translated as CASRPTLGEQYF.

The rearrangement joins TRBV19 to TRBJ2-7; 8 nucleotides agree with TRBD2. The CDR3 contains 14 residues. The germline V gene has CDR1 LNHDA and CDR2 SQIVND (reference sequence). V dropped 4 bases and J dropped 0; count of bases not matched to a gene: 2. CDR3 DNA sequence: TGTGCCAGTAGTAGCGGGAGGACCTCCTACGAGCAGTACTTC. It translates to CASSSGRTSYEQYF.

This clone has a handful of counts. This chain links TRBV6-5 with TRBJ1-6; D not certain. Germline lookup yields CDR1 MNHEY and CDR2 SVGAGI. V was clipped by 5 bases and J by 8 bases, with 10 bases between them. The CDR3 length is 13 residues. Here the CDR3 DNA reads TGTGCCAGCAGTACGGGGTCGTATTCACCCCTCCACTTT. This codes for CASSTGSYSPLHF.

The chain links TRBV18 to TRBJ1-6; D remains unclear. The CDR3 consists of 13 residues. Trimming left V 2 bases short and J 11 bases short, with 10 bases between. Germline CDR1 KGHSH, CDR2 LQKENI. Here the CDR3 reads CASSPESGAPLHF. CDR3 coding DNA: TGTGCCAGCTCACCAGAATCCGGGGCACCCCTCCACTTT.

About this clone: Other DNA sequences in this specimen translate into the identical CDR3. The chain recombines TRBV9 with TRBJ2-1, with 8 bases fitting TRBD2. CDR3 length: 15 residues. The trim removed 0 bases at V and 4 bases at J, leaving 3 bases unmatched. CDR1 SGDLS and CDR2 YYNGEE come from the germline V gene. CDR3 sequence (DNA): TGTGCCAGCAGCGTAGAAGCGGGAGCATACAATGAGCAGTTCTTC. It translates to CASSVEAGAYNEQFF. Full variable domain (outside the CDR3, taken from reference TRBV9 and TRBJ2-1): DSGVTQTPKHLITATGQRVTLRCSPRSGDLSVYWYQQSLDQGLQFLIQYYNGEERAKGNILERFSAQQFPDLHSELNLSSLELGDSALYFCASSVEAGAYNEQFFGPGTRLTVL.

The CDR3, as DNA: TGTGCCAGCAGTTCATTCGGTTCAGTCGTGGGGGATGAAAAACTGTTTTTT. Protein sequence: CASSSFGSVVGDEKLFF. This chain joins TRBV27 and TRBJ1-4; tentatively, D is TRBD1 (5 bases). CDR3 length: 17 amino acids. Looked up from germline, CDR1 is MNHEY and CDR2 is SMNVEV (reference sequence). V dropped 4 bases and J dropped 6 bases, with 21 bases sitting between them.

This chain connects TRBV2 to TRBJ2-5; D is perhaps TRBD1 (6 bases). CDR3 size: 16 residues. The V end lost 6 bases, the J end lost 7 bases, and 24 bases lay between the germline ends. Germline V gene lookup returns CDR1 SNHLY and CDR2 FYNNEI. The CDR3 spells CASSFGTPEMGWTQYF. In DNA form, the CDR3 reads TGTGCCAGCAGCTTTGGGACACCAGAAATGGGATGGACCCAGTACTTC.

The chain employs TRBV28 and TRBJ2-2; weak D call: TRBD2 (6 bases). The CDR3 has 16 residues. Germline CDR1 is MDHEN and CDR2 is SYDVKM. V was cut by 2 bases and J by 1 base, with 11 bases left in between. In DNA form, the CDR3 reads TGTGCCAGCAGTTTAGCAGGGCGGGGGAACACCGGGGAGCTGTTTTTT. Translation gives CASSLAGRGNTGELFF.

Here the CDR3 DNA reads TGTGCCAGCAGCCGACAGGGCCAGGTCGATACGCAGTATTTT. This gives the protein CASSRQGQVDTQYF. The chain has TRBV6-6 and TRBJ2-3; the match to TRBD1 covers 7 bases. V trimming: 6 bases; J trimming: 6 bases; junction bases outside the gene matches: 9. CDR1 is MNHNY and CDR2 is SVGAGI in the germline V gene (reference sequence). CDR3 length equals 14 residues.

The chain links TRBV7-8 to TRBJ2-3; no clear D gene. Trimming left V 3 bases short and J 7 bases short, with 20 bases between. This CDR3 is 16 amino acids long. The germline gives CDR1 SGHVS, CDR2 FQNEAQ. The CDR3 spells CASSFAGSDKRHTQYF. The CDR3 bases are TGTGCCAGCAGCTTCGCAGGCAGTGACAAACGGCATACGCAGTATTTT. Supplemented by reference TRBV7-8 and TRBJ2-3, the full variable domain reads GAGVSQSPRYKVAKRGQDVALRCDPISGHVSLFWYQQALGQGPEFLTYFQNEAQLDKSGLPSDRFFAERPEGSVSTLKIQRTQQEDSAVYLCASSFAGSDKRHTQYFGPGTRLTVL.

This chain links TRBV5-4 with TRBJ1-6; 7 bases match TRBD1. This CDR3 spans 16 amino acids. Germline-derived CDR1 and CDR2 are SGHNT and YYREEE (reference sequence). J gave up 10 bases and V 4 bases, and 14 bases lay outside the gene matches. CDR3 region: CASSDPRQGPDSPLHF. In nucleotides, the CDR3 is TGTGCCAGCAGCGACCCACGACAGGGTCCGGACTCACCCCTCCACTTT.

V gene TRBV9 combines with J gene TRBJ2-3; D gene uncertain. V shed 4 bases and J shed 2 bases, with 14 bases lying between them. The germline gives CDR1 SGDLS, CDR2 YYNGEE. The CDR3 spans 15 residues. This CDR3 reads CASSPGRVVTDTQYF. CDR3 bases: TGTGCCAGCAGCCCAGGACGGGTAGTCACAGATACGCAGTATTTT.

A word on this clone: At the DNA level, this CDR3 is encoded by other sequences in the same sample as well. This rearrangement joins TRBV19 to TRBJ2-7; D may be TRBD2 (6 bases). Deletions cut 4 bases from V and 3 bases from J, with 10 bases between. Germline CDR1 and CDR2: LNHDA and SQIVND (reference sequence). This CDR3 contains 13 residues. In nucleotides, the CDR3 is TGTGCCAGTAGTACCTCCGGGGGCTACGAGCAGTACTTC. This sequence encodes CASSTSGGYEQYF.

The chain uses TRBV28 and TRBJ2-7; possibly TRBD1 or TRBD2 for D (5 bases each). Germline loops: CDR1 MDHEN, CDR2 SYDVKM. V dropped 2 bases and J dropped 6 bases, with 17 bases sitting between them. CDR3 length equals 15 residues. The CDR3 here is CASSLHRDAGAEQYF. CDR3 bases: TGTGCCAGCAGTTTACACCGGGACGCCGGGGCCGAGCAGTACTTC. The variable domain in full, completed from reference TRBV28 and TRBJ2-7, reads DVKVTQSSRYLVKRTGEKVFLECVQDMDHENMFWYRQDPGLGLRLIYFSYDVKMKEKGDIPEGYSVSREKKERFSLILESASTNQTSMYLCASSLHRDAGAEQYFGPGTRLTVT.

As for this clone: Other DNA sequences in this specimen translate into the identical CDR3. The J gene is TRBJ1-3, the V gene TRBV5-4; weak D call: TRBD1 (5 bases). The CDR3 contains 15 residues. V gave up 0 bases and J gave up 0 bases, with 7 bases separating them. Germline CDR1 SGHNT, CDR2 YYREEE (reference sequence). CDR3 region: CASSLGGISGNTIYF. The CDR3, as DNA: TGTGCCAGCAGCTTGGGGGGGATCTCTGGAAACACCATATATTTT.

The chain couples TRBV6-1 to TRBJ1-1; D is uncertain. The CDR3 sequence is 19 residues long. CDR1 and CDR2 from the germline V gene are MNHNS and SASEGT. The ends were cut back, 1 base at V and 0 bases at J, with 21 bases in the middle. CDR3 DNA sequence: TGTGCCAGCAGTGAAGATTTAGGGCAGCACTCCGGGGTGAACACTGAAGCTTTCTTT. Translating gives CASSEDLGQHSGVNTEAFF.

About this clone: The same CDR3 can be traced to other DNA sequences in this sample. The CDR3 nucleotides are TGCGCCAGCAGCCTAGGACAGGGGACTACAGATACGCAGTATTTT. Translation gives CASSLGQGTTDTQYF. The chain uses TRBV5-1 and TRBJ2-3; 9 positions match TRBD1. The CDR3 contains 15 residues. V was clipped by 4 bases and J by 3 bases; unmatched bases: 6. CDR1 and CDR2 (germline): SGHRS, YFSETQ.

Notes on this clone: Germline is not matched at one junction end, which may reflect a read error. The CDR3 loop reads CASRKQGDLLF. Here the CDR3 DNA reads TGTGCCAGCAGAAAACAGGGGGACCTTCTTTTT. The V call is TRBV6-1, the J call TRBJ1-4, with 8 positions matching TRBD1. The germline CDR1 and CDR2 sequences are MNHNS and SASEGT. The CDR3 runs to 11 residues.

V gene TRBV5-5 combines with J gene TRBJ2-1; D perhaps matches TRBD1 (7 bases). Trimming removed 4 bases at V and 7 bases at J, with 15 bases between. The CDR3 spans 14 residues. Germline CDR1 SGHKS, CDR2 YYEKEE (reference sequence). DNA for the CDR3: TGTGCCAGCAGCCGCGGGACAGACCTGAATGAGCAGTTCTTC. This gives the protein CASSRGTDLNEQFF.

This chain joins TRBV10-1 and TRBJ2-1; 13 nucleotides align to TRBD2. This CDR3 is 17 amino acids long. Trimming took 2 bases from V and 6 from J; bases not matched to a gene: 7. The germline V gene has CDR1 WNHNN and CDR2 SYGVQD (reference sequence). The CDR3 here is CASSEGTSGKGSNEQFF. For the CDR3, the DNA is TGCGCCAGCAGTGAGGGGACTAGCGGGAAAGGATCCAATGAGCAGTTCTTC.